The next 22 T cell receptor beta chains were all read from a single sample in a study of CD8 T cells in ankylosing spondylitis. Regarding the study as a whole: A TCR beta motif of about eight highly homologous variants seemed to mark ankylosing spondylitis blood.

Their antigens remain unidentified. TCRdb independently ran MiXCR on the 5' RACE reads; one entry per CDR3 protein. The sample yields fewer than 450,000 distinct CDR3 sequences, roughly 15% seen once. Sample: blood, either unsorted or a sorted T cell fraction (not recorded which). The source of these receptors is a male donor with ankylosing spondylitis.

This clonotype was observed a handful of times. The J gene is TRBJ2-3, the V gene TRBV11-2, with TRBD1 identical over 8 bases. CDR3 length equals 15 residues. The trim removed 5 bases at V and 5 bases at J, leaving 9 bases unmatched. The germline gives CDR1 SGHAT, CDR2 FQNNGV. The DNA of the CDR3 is TGTGCCAGCAGCCAGAGGGGACAGGAGTTAGATACGCAGTATTTT. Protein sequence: CASSQRGQELDTQYF.

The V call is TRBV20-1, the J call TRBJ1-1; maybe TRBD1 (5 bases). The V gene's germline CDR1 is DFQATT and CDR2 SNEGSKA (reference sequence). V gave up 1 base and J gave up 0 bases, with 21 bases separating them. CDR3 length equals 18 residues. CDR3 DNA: TGCAGTGCTAGAGTGTCGGGAGGGGCTCTTTCCATGAACACTGAAGCTTTCTTT. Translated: CSARVSGGALSMNTEAFF.

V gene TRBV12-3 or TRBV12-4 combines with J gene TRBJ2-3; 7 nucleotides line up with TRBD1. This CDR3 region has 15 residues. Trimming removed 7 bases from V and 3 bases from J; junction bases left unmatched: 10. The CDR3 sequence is CASTEDRAGTDTQYF. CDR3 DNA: TGTGCCAGCACCGAAGACAGGGCTGGGACAGATACGCAGTATTTT.

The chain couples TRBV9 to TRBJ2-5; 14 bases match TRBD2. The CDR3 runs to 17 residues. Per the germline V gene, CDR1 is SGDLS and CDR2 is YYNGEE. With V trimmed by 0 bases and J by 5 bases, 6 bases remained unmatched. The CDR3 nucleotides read TGTGCCAGCAGCGTAGGACAGACTAGCGGGAGGGCCGAGACCCAGTACTTC. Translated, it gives CASSVGQTSGRAETQYF.

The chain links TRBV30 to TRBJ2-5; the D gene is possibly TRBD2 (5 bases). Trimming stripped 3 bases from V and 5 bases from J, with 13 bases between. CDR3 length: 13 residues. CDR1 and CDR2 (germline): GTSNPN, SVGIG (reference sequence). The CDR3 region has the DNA TGTGCCTGGAGAGGCACACGGAGGGAGACCCAGTACTTC. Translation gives CAWRGTRRETQYF.

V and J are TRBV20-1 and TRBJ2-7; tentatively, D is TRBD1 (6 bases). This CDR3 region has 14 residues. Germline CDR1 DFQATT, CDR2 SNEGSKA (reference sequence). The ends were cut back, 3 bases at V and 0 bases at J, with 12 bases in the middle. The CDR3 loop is CSASDRPHSYEQYF. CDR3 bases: TGCAGTGCTAGCGACAGGCCACACTCCTACGAGCAGTACTTC.

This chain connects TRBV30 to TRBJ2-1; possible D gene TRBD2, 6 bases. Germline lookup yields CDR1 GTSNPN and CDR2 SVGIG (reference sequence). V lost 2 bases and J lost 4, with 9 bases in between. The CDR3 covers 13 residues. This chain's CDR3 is CAWSPTSYNEQFF. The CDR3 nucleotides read TGTGCCTGGAGTCCGACTAGTTACAATGAGCAGTTCTTC.

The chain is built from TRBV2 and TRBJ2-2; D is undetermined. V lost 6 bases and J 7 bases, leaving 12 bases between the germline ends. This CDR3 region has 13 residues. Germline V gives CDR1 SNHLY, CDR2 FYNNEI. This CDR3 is CASSGPRSGELFF. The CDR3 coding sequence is TGTGCCAGCAGCGGGCCTAGGAGCGGGGAGCTGTTTTTT.

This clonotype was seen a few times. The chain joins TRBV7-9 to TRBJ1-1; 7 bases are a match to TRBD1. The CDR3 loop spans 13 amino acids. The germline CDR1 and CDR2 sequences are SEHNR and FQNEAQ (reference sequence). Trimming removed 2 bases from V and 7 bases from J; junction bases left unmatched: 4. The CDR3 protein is CASSLMAGGEAFF. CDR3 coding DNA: TGTGCCAGCAGCTTAATGGCAGGGGGTGAAGCTTTCTTT.

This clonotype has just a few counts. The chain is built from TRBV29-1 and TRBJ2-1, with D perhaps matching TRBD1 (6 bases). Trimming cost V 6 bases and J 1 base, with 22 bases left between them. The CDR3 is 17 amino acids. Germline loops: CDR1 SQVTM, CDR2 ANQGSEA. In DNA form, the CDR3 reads TGCAGCGTATCCGGGACACCTAGGCGACAATCCTACAATGAGCAGTTCTTC. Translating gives CSVSGTPRRQSYNEQFF.

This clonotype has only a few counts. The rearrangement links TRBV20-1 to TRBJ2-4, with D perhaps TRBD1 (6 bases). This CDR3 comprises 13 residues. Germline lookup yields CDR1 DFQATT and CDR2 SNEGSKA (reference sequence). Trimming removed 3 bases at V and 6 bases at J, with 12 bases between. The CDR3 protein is CSASYAGVNIQYF. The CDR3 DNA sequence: TGCAGTGCTAGTTACGCAGGGGTAAACATTCAGTACTTC.

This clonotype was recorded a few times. CDR3 residues: CSARTGGPGEQYF. The CDR3 DNA sequence: TGCAGTGCTAGGACGGGAGGGCCCGGAGAGCAGTACTTC. The chain is built from TRBV20-1 and TRBJ2-7; 8 nucleotides agree with TRBD2. The CDR3 has 13 residues. Per the germline V gene, CDR1 is DFQATT and CDR2 is SNEGSKA (reference sequence). V was clipped by 3 bases and J by 7 bases; unmatched bases: 8.

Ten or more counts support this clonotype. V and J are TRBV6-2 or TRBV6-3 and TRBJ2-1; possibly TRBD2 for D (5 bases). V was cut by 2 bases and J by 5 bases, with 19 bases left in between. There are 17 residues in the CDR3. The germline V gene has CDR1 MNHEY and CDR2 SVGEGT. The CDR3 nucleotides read TGTGCCAGCAGTTACGATTCTAGCCGGAGATATAACAATGAGCAGTTCTTC. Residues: CASSYDSSRRYNNEQFF.

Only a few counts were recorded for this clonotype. The CDR3 spells CASSPGLAGGLYTGELFF. CDR3 DNA sequence: TGCGCCAGCAGCCCTGGACTAGCGGGGGGCCTATACACCGGGGAGCTGTTTTTT. The chain has TRBV5-1 and TRBJ2-2, with 14 bases lining up with TRBD2. Looked up from germline, CDR1 is SGHRS and CDR2 is YFSETQ. The length of the CDR3 is 18 residues. The trim removed 4 bases at V and 3 bases at J, leaving 8 bases unmatched.

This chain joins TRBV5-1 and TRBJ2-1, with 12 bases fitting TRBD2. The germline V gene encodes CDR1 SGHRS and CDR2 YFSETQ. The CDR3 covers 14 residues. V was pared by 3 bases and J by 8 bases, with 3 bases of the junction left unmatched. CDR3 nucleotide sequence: TGCGCCAGCAGCTGGACTAGCGGGGAGGATGAGCAGTTCTTC. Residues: CASSWTSGEDEQFF.

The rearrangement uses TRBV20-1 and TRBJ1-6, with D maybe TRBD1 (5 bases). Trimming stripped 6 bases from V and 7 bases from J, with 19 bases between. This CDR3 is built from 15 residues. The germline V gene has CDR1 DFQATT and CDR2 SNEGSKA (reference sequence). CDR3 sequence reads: CSAPSERGKNSPLHF. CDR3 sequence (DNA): TGCAGTGCCCCCTCCGAAAGGGGAAAGAATTCACCCCTCCACTTT.

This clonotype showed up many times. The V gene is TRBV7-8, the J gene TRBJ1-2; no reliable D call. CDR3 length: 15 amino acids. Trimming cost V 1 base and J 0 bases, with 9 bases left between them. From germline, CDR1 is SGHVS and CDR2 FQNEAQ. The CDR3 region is CASSLGGLSNYGYTF. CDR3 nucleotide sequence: TGTGCCAGCAGCTTAGGCGGCCTTTCTAACTATGGCTACACCTTC. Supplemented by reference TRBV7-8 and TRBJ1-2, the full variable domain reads GAGVSQSPRYKVAKRGQDVALRCDPISGHVSLFWYQQALGQGPEFLTYFQNEAQLDKSGLPSDRFFAERPEGSVSTLKIQRTQQEDSAVYLCASSLGGLSNYGYTFGSGTRLTVV.

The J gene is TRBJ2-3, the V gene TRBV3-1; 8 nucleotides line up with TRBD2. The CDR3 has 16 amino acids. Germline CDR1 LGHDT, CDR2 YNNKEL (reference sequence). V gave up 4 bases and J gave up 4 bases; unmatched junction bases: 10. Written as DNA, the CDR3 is TGTGCCAGCAGCCCGGGGACCGCGGGGGGAGCAGATACGCAGTATTTT. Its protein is CASSPGTAGGADTQYF.

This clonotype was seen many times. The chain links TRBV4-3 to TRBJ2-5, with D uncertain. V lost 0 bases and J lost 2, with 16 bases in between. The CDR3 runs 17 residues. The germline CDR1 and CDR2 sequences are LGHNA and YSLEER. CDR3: CASSQDGTRGRQETQYF. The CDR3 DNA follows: TGCGCCAGCAGCCAAGATGGAACGCGAGGAAGGCAAGAGACCCAGTACTTC.

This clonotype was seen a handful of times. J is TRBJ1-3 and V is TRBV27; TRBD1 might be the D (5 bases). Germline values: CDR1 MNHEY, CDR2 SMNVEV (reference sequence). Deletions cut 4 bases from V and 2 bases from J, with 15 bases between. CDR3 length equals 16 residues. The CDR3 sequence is CASSWSFRVAGNTIYF. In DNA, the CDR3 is TGTGCCAGCAGTTGGTCCTTCAGGGTGGCTGGAAACACCATATATTTT.

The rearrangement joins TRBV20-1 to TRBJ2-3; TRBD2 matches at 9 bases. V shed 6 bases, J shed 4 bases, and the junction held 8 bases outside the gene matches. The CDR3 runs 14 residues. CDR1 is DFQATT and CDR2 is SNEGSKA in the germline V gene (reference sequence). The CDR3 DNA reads TGCAGTGCCCGCAGCGGGGGGATTCCAGATACGCAGTATTTT. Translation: CSARSGGIPDTQYF.

The CDR3 loop reads CASNPVTSGGRDEQFF. CDR3 nucleotide sequence: TGTGCCAGCAATCCGGTTACTAGCGGAGGGCGGGATGAGCAGTTCTTC. The genes are TRBV2 and TRBJ2-1; 8 nucleotides agree with TRBD2. There are 16 residues in the CDR3. The germline gives CDR1 SNHLY, CDR2 FYNNEI. The junction had 16 bases not matched to a gene; V was cut back by 7 bases and J by 8 bases.